Described below is a single TCR beta chain sequence and its context. Its specificity is unknown. The data derive from a study of cytomegalovirus exposure and HLA in healthy donors. PCR employed 60 Vbeta and 13 Jbeta primers. Sequencing used immunoSEQ multiplex PCR; TCRdb keeps in-frame clones, though not all of them. The table records over 75,000 clones, roughly 86% of them present only once. At sampling all donors were nominally healthy, likely with unrecorded immune exposures. Study-wide results and caveats: Across donors, most TCRs were seen rarely, yet some public ones were widespread.

From germline, CDR1 is MNHNS and CDR2 SASEGT. Trimming cost V 6 bases and J 5 bases; bases outside gene matches: 9. The CDR3 has 15 amino acids. Material: PBMCs. The J gene is TRBJ2-1, the V gene TRBV6-1; TRBD1 agrees at 8 bases. This sequence was found in a woman younger than 30 in good health and CMV-seropositive. This chain's CDR3 is CASRRDRTWDNEQFF. DNA of the CDR3: TGTGCCAGCAGAAGGGACAGGACTTGGGACAATGAGCAGTTCTTC.